The next 20 T cell receptor beta chains were all read from a single sample in a study of siplizumab effects on memory and regulatory T cells. Method: immunoSEQ multiplex PCR; TCRdb's copy keeps in-frame clones and lacks some. The top ten clones hold around 0.03% of a sample with about 91,000 clones, roughly 96% of them seen once. Sample: naive CD4+ T cells sorted from blood. Source of these receptors: a human donor in good health.

The chain couples TRBV19 to TRBJ2-3; D unclear. Germline V gene sequence: CDR1 LNHDA, CDR2 SQIVND (reference sequence). The CDR3 is made up of 11 amino acids. V was cut by 4 bases and J by 6 bases, with 5 bases left in between. The CDR3 here is CASSTRDTQYF. Written as DNA, the CDR3 is TGTGCCAGTAGTACTAGGGATACGCAGTATTTT.

V usage is TRBV29-1 and J usage is TRBJ2-3; D perhaps matches TRBD1 (6 bases). Germline assignment: CDR1 SQVTM and CDR2 ANQGSEA. V lost 7 bases to trimming and J lost 3 bases, with 20 bases between them. This CDR3 has 15 amino acids. This chain's CDR3 is CSAEGTKGPTDTQYF. Written as DNA, the CDR3 is TGCAGCGCCGAGGGGACAAAGGGCCCGACAGATACGCAGTATTTT.

Only one count was recorded for this clone. This chain links TRBV29-1 with TRBJ1-1; D is uncertain. Germline V gene data show CDR1 as SQVTM and CDR2 as ANQGSEA. Trimming took off 5 bases at V and 0 bases at J, with 10 bases between the two ends. The CDR3 is 13 residues long. CDR3 region: CSVYTSVNTEAFF. The CDR3 DNA sequence: TGCAGCGTTTATACCAGTGTGAACACTGAAGCTTTCTTT.

J is TRBJ2-7 and V is TRBV9, with unresolved D. This CDR3 has 15 residues. V lost 4 bases and J 3 bases, leaving 17 bases between the germline ends. Germline assignment: CDR1 SGDLS and CDR2 YYNGEE. CDR3 loop: CASSPQEWLGYEQYF. CDR3 bases: TGTGCCAGCAGCCCGCAGGAATGGCTCGGCTACGAGCAGTACTTC.

The chain couples TRBV11-2 to TRBJ1-5, with TRBD1 as a possible D gene (5 bases). CDR3 size: 15 residues. Deletions cut 0 bases from V and 5 bases from J, with 11 bases between. Per germline, CDR1 SGHAT and CDR2 FQNNGV. The CDR3 protein is CASSLDPGSDQPQHF. CDR3 bases: TGTGCCAGCAGCTTAGACCCAGGGAGCGATCAGCCCCAGCATTTT.

The rearrangement uses TRBV7-9 and TRBJ2-7; 8 nucleotides agree with TRBD1. Germline V gene data show CDR1 as SEHNR and CDR2 as FQNEAQ (reference sequence). Losses at the gene ends were 6 bases for V and 2 bases for J; bases not matched to a gene: 12. CDR3 size: 16 residues. The CDR3 bases are TGTGCCAGCAGTTTCGACCCCGGACAGGGACCCTACGAGCAGTACTTC. It yields the protein CASSFDPGQGPYEQYF.

The chain recombines TRBV15 with TRBJ2-7, with a tentative D call TRBD2 (7 bases). The CDR3 contains 17 residues. V lost 1 base, J lost 1 base, and 17 bases lay in between. Germline V CDR1 and CDR2: LNHNV, YYDKDF (reference sequence). The CDR3 nucleotides are TGTGCCACCAGCAGAGCTTATTTTGGGGGGGCGTCCTACGAGCAGTACTTC. It specifies CATSRAYFGGASYEQYF. Looking up the rest from reference TRBV15 and TRBJ2-7 gives the full variable domain: DAMVIQNPRYQVTQFGKPVTLSCSQTLNHNVMYWYQQKSSQAPKLLFHYYDKDFNNEADTPDNFQSRRPNTSFCFLDIRSPGLGDTAMYLCATSRAYFGGASYEQYFGPGTRLTVT.

This clone has just one count. This chain joins TRBV7-3 and TRBJ1-1; 9 bases fit TRBD1. The CDR3 contains 16 residues. Germline V lookup: CDR1 SGHTA, CDR2 FQGTGA. J gave up 1 base and V 4 bases, and 7 bases lay outside the gene matches. This CDR3 reads CASSSTPTGGNTEAFF. The CDR3 DNA reads as TGTGCCAGCAGCTCCACGCCGACAGGGGGGAACACTGAAGCTTTCTTT.

The J gene is TRBJ2-1, the V gene TRBV4-2; TRBD2 agrees at 7 bases. V dropped 3 bases and J dropped 3; count of bases not matched to a gene: 8. The CDR3 totals 16 residues. Germline-derived CDR1 and CDR2 are LGHNA and YNFKEQ. CDR3 bases: TGTGCCAGCAGCCACCCAAGGAGCGGGGACTACAATGAGCAGTTCTTC. It codes for CASSHPRSGDYNEQFF.

J is TRBJ1-1 and V is TRBV2; TRBD1 agrees at 10 bases. The junction had 6 bases not matched to a gene; V was cut back by 7 bases and J by 1 base. Germline V gives CDR1 SNHLY, CDR2 FYNNEI. There are 15 residues in the CDR3. DNA of the CDR3: TGTGCCAGCACCAGACAGGGGGCGGGGAACACTGAAGCTTTCTTT. Translating gives CASTRQGAGNTEAFF.

The chain carries TRBV5-8 and TRBJ1-1; D remains unclear. This CDR3 region has 14 residues. Per the germline V gene, CDR1 is SGHTS and CDR2 is YDEGEE. V lost 0 bases, J lost 5 bases, and 11 bases lay in between. The CDR3 protein is CASSLGTMGTEAFF. The CDR3 DNA is TGTGCCAGCAGCTTGGGGACCATGGGGACTGAAGCTTTCTTT.

The chain has TRBV6-1 and TRBJ2-7; D is possibly TRBD2 (7 bases). The CDR3 has 15 residues. Germline CDR1 MNHNS, CDR2 SASEGT. The V end lost 2 bases, the J end lost 4 bases, and 15 bases lay between the germline ends. CDR3 nucleotide sequence: TGTGCCAGCAGTGAAAGGCGGGGAGGGGGGTACGAGCAGTACTTC. Translation: CASSERRGGGYEQYF.

This chain links TRBV6-5 with TRBJ2-7, with D perhaps assigned TRBD1 or TRBD2 (5 bases each). The CDR3 is made up of 15 amino acids. CDR1 is MNHEY and CDR2 is SVGAGI in the germline V gene. With 0 bases removed from V and 4 bases from J, the gap between germline ends came to 13 bases. The CDR3 region has the DNA TGTGCCAGCAGTTACTCGACCGGGACCGCGTACGAGCAGTACTTC. Protein: CASSYSTGTAYEQYF.

This rearrangement joins TRBV6-1 to TRBJ1-5; D unclear. This CDR3 region has 19 residues. The V end lost 0 bases, the J end lost 0 bases, and 18 bases lay between the germline ends. Germline assignment: CDR1 MNHNS and CDR2 SASEGT. The CDR3 loop is CASSEALRFFEYSNQPQHF. The DNA of the CDR3 is TGTGCCAGCAGTGAAGCCTTGAGGTTTTTCGAATATAGCAATCAGCCCCAGCATTTT.

This rearrangement joins TRBV5-1 to TRBJ2-7; D is ambiguous. Germline loops: CDR1 SGHRS, CDR2 YFSETQ. V gave up 4 bases and J gave up 4 bases, with 12 bases separating them. CDR3 length: 13 residues. The CDR3 bases are TGCGCCAGCAGCCTACCGACACCTTACGAGCAGTACTTC. Translated, it gives CASSLPTPYEQYF.

This chain links TRBV18 with TRBJ1-1; possibly TRBD1 for D (6 bases). The CDR3 has 16 residues. The V and J ends lost 3 bases and 5 bases respectively, with 19 bases between them. CDR1 is KGHSH, CDR2 LQKENI, per germline. As DNA, the CDR3 is TGTGCCAGCTCACCGTCAATTAAGGGGGGAACGACTGAAGCTTTCTTT. Translating gives CASSPSIKGGTTEAFF. The complete variable domain, with remaining parts taken from reference TRBV18 and TRBJ1-1, reads NAGVMQNPRHLVRRRGQEARLRCSPMKGHSHVYWYRQLPEEGLKFMVYLQKENIIDESGMPKERFSAEFPKEGPSILRIQQVVRGDSAAYFCASSPSIKGGTTEAFFGQGTRLTVV.

This CDR3 is CASSLGVAGANVLTF. CDR3 DNA sequence: TGTGCCAGCAGCTTAGGGGTTGCTGGGGCCAACGTCCTGACTTTC. The V call is TRBV7-2, the J call TRBJ2-6; D is ambiguous. The V gene lost 1 base and the J gene lost 2 bases, with 6 bases spanning the gap. Germline CDR1 is SGHTA and CDR2 is FQGNSA. The CDR3 is made up of 15 amino acids.

The chain recombines TRBV7-6 with TRBJ2-1; 8 nucleotides agree with TRBD2. CDR3 length equals 15 residues. Unmatched junction bases numbered 5, after V lost 5 bases and J lost 2 bases. Germline loops: CDR1 SGHVS, CDR2 FNYEAQ. CDR3: CASSPSAGAYNEQFF. The CDR3 coding sequence is TGTGCCAGCAGCCCTTCAGCGGGGGCCTACAATGAGCAGTTCTTC.

The V and J genes are TRBV5-6 and TRBJ2-1; D ambiguous. CDR1 and CDR2 (germline): SGHDT, YYEEEE. The CDR3 runs to 11 residues. V dropped 3 bases and J dropped 7 bases, with 5 bases sitting between them. CDR3 nucleotide sequence: TGTGCCAGCAGCTGGCGGAATGAGCAGTTCTTC. Its protein product is CASSWRNEQFF.

The V and J genes are TRBV18 and TRBJ1-2; tentatively, D is TRBD1 (5 bases). There are 15 residues in the CDR3. The V gene lost 3 bases and the J gene lost 1 base, with 12 bases spanning the gap. The germline gives CDR1 KGHSH, CDR2 LQKENI. The CDR3 bases are TGTGCCAGCTCACCGCAGACAGACTTTAACTATGGCTACACCTTC. Translated, it gives CASSPQTDFNYGYTF.